This TCR beta chain was profiled in a study of OX40 agonist ivuxolimab in advanced cancers. For the study at large: All patients had ivuxolimab intravenously every 2 weeks at 0.01 to 10 mg/kg. Allowance was made for prior anti-PD-1, anti-PD-L1 or anti-CTLA-4 therapy, and around 41% had some.

Repertoires were generated with immunoSEQ multiplex PCR, while TCRdb's copy carries only in-frame clones and drops some. The sample comprises nearly 60,000 clones, about 90% of which are singletons, and 3.5% rests with the top ten. Concerning this clone itself: Its specificity is unknown.

Points from the study as a whole: Some of the nonresponding patients also showed low levels of normalized T-cell clonal expansion. CD4+ and CD8+ blood T cells expanded clonally by week 6 at 0.1 to 3.0 mg/kg.

Trimming removed 3 bases from V and 8 bases from J, with 10 bases in between. Germline CDR1 reads SGHAT; CDR2 reads FQNNGV. CDR3 length: 12 residues. The sequence came from an adult with an advanced solid tumor such as melanoma, head and neck, liver or kidney cancer. The specimen comprised CD4+ or CD8+ T cells sorted from blood, sampled in a trial of the OX40 agonist ivuxolimab. The chain is built from TRBV11-2 and TRBJ1-1; no definite D call. The CDR3 sequence is CASSLLGWEAFF. The CDR3 region has the DNA TGTGCCAGCAGCTTGTTGGGATGGGAAGCTTTCTTT.